This entry is about one T cell receptor (beta chain). What it binds is not known. This specimen comes from a study of radiotherapy plus CTLA-4 blockade in lung cancer. Per the germline V gene, CDR1 is SGDLS and CDR2 is YYNGEE. This CDR3 has 13 amino acids. V was shortened by 2 bases and J by 9 bases, with 12 bases between the two germline ends. Method: immunoSEQ multiplex PCR; TCRdb's copy keeps in-frame clones and lacks some. The table shows around 45,000 clones, with approximately 76% occurring only once. Study-level points and caveats: After treatment with radiotherapy plus ipilimumab, TCR clones that came from the tumor expanded in blood.

The sample in question was peripheral blood, obtained from a patient treated with radiotherapy plus ipilimumab. The chain uses TRBV9 and TRBJ2-1, with D perhaps TRBD1 (6 bases). The TCR sequence derives from a human donor with non-small cell lung cancer who had stable disease on radiotherapy plus ipilimumab. The CDR3 region has the DNA TGTGCCAGCAGCGTCGACACAGGGTTTGAGCAGTTCTTC. This sequence encodes CASSVDTGFEQFF.